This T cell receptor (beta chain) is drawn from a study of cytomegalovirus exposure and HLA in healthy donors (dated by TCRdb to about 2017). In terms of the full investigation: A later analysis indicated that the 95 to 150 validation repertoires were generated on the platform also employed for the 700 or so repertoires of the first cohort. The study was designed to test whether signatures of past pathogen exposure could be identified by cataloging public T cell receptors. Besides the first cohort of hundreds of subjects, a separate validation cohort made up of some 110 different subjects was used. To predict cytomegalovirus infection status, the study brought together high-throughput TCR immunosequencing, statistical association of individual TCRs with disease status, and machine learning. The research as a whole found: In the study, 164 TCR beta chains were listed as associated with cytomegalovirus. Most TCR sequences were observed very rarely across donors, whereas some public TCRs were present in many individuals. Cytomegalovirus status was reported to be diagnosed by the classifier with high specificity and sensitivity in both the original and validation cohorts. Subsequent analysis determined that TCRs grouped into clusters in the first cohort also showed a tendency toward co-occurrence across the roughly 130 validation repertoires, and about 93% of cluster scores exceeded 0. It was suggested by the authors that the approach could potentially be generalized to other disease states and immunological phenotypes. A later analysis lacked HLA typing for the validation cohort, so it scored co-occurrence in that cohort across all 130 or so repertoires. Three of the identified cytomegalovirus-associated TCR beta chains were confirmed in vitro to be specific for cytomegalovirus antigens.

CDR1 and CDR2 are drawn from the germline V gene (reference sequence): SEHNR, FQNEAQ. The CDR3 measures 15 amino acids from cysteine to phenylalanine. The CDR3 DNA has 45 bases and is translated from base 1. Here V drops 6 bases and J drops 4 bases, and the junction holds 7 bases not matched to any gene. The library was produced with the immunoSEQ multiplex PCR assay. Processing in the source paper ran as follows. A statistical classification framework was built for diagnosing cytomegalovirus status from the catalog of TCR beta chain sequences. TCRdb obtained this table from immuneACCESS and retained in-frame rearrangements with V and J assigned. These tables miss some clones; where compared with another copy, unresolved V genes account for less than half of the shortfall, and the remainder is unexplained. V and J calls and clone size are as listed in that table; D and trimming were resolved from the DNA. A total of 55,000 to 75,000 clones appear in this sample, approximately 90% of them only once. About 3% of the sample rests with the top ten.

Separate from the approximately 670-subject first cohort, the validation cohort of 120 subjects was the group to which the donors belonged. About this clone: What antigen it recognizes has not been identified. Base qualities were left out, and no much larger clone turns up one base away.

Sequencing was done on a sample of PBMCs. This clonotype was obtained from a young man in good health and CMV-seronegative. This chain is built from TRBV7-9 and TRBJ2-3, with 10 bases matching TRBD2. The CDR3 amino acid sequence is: CASSPGTSEADTQYF. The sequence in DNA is TGTGCCAGCAGTCCCGGGACTAGCGAGGCAGATACGCAGTATTTT.